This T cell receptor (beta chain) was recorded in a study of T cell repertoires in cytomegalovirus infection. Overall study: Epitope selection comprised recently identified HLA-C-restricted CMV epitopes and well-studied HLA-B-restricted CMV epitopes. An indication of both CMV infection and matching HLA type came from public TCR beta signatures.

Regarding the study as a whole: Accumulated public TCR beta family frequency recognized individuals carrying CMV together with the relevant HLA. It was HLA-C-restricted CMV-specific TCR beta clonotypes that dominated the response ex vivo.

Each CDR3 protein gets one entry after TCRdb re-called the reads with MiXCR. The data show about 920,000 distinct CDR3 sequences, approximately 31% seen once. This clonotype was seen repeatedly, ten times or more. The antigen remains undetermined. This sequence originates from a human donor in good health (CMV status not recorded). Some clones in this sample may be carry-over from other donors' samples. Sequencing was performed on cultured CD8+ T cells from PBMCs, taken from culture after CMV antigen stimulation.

CDR3 sequence reads: CASSPTGGAWTGELFF. For the CDR3, the DNA is TGTGCCAGCAGCCCAACTGGGGGGGCGTGGACCGGGGAGCTGTTTTTT. V usage is TRBV7-2 and J usage is TRBJ2-2, with D possibly TRBD2 on 7 matching bases. CDR3 length equals 16 residues. The V end lost 5 bases, the J end lost 5 bases, and 18 bases lay between the germline ends. Germline CDR1 reads SGHTA; CDR2 reads FQGNSA.